This T cell receptor beta chain derives from a study of T cells in Graves' hyperthyroidism and ophthalmopathy. Stability of Graves' hyperthyroidism was defined as absent ophthalmopathy progression within 18 months. It was uncontrolled infection, other autoimmune disease, pregnancy or lactation that excluded patients. Study observations and caveats: Blood held most thyroid clonotypes expanded above 0.001 frequency. The model identified upcoming ophthalmopathy a median approximately six months ahead of onset.

There are many counts of this clonotype. Its antigen is currently unknown. TCR beta CDR3 regions were amplified from RNA. Primed by the HTBI set, a first-round RT-PCR was run on the TCR CDR3. TCRdb processed the multiplex PCR reads anew with MiXCR; each CDR3 protein has one entry. The sample carries a few hundred thousand distinct CDR3 sequences, around a sixth recorded once. Trimming cost V 4 bases and J 0 bases; bases outside gene matches: 9. The CDR3 extends over 16 amino acids. Germline lookup yields CDR1 SNHLY and CDR2 FYNNEI. The chain has TRBV2 and TRBJ2-7, with 7 bases identical to TRBD1. This TCR derives from a woman between 25 and 40 years old with Graves' hyperthyroidism. Sequencing was performed on blood. DNA of the CDR3: TGTGCCAGCAGTGGAGGGGGCGGGCGTCTCTCCTACGAGCAGTACTTC. It codes for CASSGGGGRLSYEQYF.